These T cell receptor beta chains were read from a single sample in a study of control samples from healthy donors and cancer patients. Profiling relied on immunoSEQ multiplex PCR, and the TCRdb table lists in-frame clones only, not all of them. The sample includes approximately 52,000 clones, around 87% of them seen just once. Sequenced sample: PBMCs. Source of these receptors: a man between 60 and 75 years old with head and neck cancer. The CDR3 runs from the conserved cysteine through the conserved F or W. The D gene is left open where the match is weak. Size is stated for part of the rows, as once, few or many counts, or as a class when the clone is expanded.

length	size	D	V	J	DNA	CDR3
16	.	TRBD1	TRBV6-5	TRBJ1-3	TGTGCCAGCAGTTACTCGACAGGGACTGCGGGAAACACCATATATTTT	CASSYSTGTAGNTIYF
16	.	.	TRBV5-1	TRBJ1-4	TGCGCCAGCAGCTTTACGGGGGTAGGCGTCTTTGAAAAACTGTTTTTT	CASSFTGVGVFEKLFF
13	.	.	TRBV7-2	TRBJ2-2	TGTGCCAGCAGCTTTTTCGGGCGCGGGGAGCTGTTTTTT	CASSFFGRGELFF
15	.	.	TRBV2	TRBJ2-3	TGTGCCAGCAGCGAAGACAGAAAAGTCACAGATACGCAGTATTTT	CASSEDRKVTDTQYF
18	once	.	TRBV6-1	TRBJ2-1	TGTGCCAGCAGTGACCGGGGCATACAGGGATACTCCTACAATGAGCAGTTCTTC	CASSDRGIQGYSYNEQFF
14	.	.	TRBV5-8	TRBJ2-5	TGTGCCAGCAGCTTAGGGCGGGTAAAAGAGACCCAGTACTTC	CASSLGRVKETQYF
17	.	TRBD1	TRBV11-2	TRBJ2-4	TGTGCCAGCAGCTTAGTGGCAACAGGGGGCCATCGAAACATTCAGTACTTC	CASSLVATGGHRNIQYF
15	.	TRBD1	TRBV7-6	TRBJ1-6	TGTGCCAGCAGCCTCCGGGACAGGGGGAATTCACCCCTCCACTTT	CASSLRDRGNSPLHF
11	once	.	TRBV7-8	TRBJ2-1	TGTGCCAGCAGCAACCGGGACTTGCAGTTCTTC	CASSNRDLQFF
12	.	.	TRBV28	TRBJ1-2	TGTGCCAGCAGTCTTACAGGGTATGGCTACACCTTC	CASSLTGYGYTF
14	.	.	TRBV9	TRBJ1-1	TGTGCCAGCAGCACGCTCACATCGAACACTGAAGCTTTCTTT	CASSTLTSNTEAFF